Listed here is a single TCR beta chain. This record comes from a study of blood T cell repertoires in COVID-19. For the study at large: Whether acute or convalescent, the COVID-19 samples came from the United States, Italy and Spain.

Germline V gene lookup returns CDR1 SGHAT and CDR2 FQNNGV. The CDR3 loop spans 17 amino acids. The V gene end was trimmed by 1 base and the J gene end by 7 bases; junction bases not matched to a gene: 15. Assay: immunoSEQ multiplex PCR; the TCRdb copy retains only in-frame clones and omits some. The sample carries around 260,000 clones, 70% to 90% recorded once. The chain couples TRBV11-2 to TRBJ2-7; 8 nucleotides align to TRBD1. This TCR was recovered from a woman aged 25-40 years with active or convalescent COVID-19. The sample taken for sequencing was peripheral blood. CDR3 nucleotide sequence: TGTGCCAGCAGCTTAGTACCGACAGGGGTAACCCTATCGGAGCAGTACTTC. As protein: CASSLVPTGVTLSEQYF.